These 14 T cell receptor beta chains were sequenced from one sample in a study of T cell repertoires in cytomegalovirus infection. TCRdb re-analysed the reads in MiXCR, keeping a single row per CDR3 protein. The sample consists of 700,000 to 900,000 distinct CDR3 sequences, almost 30% of them appearing once. Their antigen targets remain unknown. The input for sequencing was cultured CD8+ T cells from PBMCs, taken from culture after CMV antigen stimulation. Receptor source: a human donor in good health (CMV status not recorded). Some clones in this sample may be carry-over from other donors' samples.

This chain joins TRBV28 and TRBJ2-2, with D possibly TRBD2 on 5 matching bases. The CDR3 contains 18 residues. Per germline, CDR1 MDHEN and CDR2 SYDVKM. V shed 5 bases and J shed 9 bases, with 28 bases lying between them. CDR3 in DNA: TGTGCCAGCAGTCTTGAACCGCGGCAAGGGTTGCCGGGATGGGAGCTGTTTTTT. This translates into CASSLEPRQGLPGWELFF. Full variable domain (remainder filled in from reference TRBV28 and TRBJ2-2): DVKVTQSSRYLVKRTGEKVFLECVQDMDHENMFWYRQDPGLGLRLIYFSYDVKMKEKGDIPEGYSVSREKKERFSLILESASTNQTSMYLCASSLEPRQGLPGWELFFGEGSRLTVL.

The sample holds a few counts of this clonotype. Written as DNA, the CDR3 is TGTGCCATCAGTGACCCTTCCGAAGGGAAGACTGAAGCTTTCTTT. Amino acid sequence: CAISDPSEGKTEAFF. The chain combines TRBV10-3 with TRBJ1-1; no firm D call. V gave up 3 bases and J gave up 5 bases, with 16 bases separating them. This CDR3 comprises 15 residues. The germline V gene encodes CDR1 ENHRY and CDR2 SYGVKD.

A remark on this clonotype: A single base separates this from a much larger clone, so it may be a read error. This sequence joins TRBV20-1 and TRBJ2-2; D ambiguous. This CDR3 spans 12 amino acids. Germline-derived CDR1 and CDR2 are DFQATT and SNEGSKA (reference sequence). V lost 7 bases, J lost 6 bases, and 12 bases lay in between. The CDR3 reads CSVSLLPGELFF. The CDR3 region has the DNA TGCAGTGTGAGCCTGCTACCCGGGGAGCTGTTTTTT.

V gene TRBV27 combines with J gene TRBJ2-3; perhaps D is TRBD1 or TRBD2 (5 bases each). The germline V gene encodes CDR1 MNHEY and CDR2 SMNVEV (reference sequence). The CDR3 contains 13 residues. The V gene lost 4 bases and the J gene lost 4 bases, with 9 bases spanning the gap. CDR3: CASSWGYPDTQYF. The CDR3 nucleotides read TGTGCCAGCAGTTGGGGGTACCCAGATACGCAGTATTTT.

Here the CDR3 DNA reads TGTGCCAGCAGCCAGGGAACAGGGGGGGATGGCTACACCTTC. It specifies CASSQGTGGDGYTF. The chain couples TRBV4-2 to TRBJ1-2; 8 bases map to TRBD1. V was clipped by 3 bases and J by 6 bases; unmatched bases: 6. The CDR3 spans 14 residues. Germline V gene data show CDR1 as LGHNA and CDR2 as YNFKEQ.

The chain uses TRBV12-3 or TRBV12-4 and TRBJ1-4, with D hard to call. The CDR3 is made up of 19 amino acids. V lost 6 bases and J lost 2, with 25 bases in between. The CDR3 nucleotides are TGTGCCAGCAGCCCGATAATGGATGATGCATGGAGTACTAATGAAAAACTGTTTTTT. Translated: CASSPIMDDAWSTNEKLFF.

The table lists this clonotype with many counts. The CDR3 is CASSFVRSTTGENSYGYTF. The CDR3 nucleotides are TGTGCCAGCAGTTTTGTCAGATCTACCACAGGGGAAAATTCGTATGGCTACACCTTC. This sequence joins TRBV12-3 or TRBV12-4 and TRBJ1-2; 7 bases match TRBD1. V lost 3 bases, J lost 5 bases, and 21 bases stayed unmatched. The CDR3 is 19 amino acids.

J is TRBJ1-1 and V is TRBV7-2, with unresolved D. Looked up from germline, CDR1 is SGHTA and CDR2 is FQGNSA. There are 14 residues in the CDR3. Trimming stripped 2 bases from V and 4 bases from J, with 11 bases between. The CDR3 DNA follows: TGTGCCAGCAGCTTAAAGAAGTGGAGCACTGAAGCTTTCTTT. This sequence encodes CASSLKKWSTEAFF.

This clonotype has a handful of counts. This chain joins TRBV6-5 and TRBJ1-2, with TRBD1 identical over 7 bases. CDR1 MNHEY and CDR2 SVGAGI come from the germline V gene. Unmatched junction bases numbered 7, after V lost 5 bases and J lost 4 bases. The CDR3 spans 14 residues. The CDR3 is CASSLKGQSYGYTF. The CDR3 DNA follows: TGTGCCAGCAGTCTCAAGGGACAGAGCTATGGCTACACCTTC.

The chain joins TRBV12-3 or TRBV12-4 to TRBJ2-1; TRBD1 aligns across 8 bases. Trimming at V came to 10 bases and at J to 3 bases, leaving 2 bases not matched to a gene. The CDR3 consists of 12 residues. The CDR3 DNA reads TGTGCCATCGACAGGGGCTACAATGAGCAGTTCTTC. It codes for CAIDRGYNEQFF.

The chain recombines TRBV6-1 with TRBJ1-2; 7 positions agree with TRBD1. CDR1 and CDR2 (germline): MNHNS, SASEGT. The CDR3 length is 10 residues. The V segment lost 8 bases and the J segment 14 bases; nucleotides outside the gene matches: 8. The chain's CDR3 is CASAGTVLTF. The CDR3 region has the DNA TGTGCCAGCGCCGGGACAGTCTTAACCTTC.

A single count supports this clonotype. This chain uses TRBV7-9 with TRBJ1-1; no clear D gene. The germline V gene encodes CDR1 SEHNR and CDR2 FQNEAQ (reference sequence). The CDR3 is made up of 14 amino acids. The germline V and J ends were trimmed by 1 base and 3 bases, with 9 bases remaining between them. The CDR3 DNA follows: TGTGCCAGCAGCTTAGGTCGTCAAGACACTGAAGCTTTCTTT. Translation: CASSLGRQDTEAFF.

V gene TRBV2 combines with J gene TRBJ1-2; 8 nucleotides match TRBD1. Germline assignment: CDR1 SNHLY and CDR2 FYNNEI. Unmatched junction bases numbered 11, after V lost 6 bases and J lost 2 bases. This CDR3 is 16 amino acids long. This CDR3 is CASSVDREGDNYGYTF. CDR3 in DNA: TGTGCCAGCAGCGTGGACAGGGAAGGGGACAACTATGGCTACACCTTC. The full variable domain, in which reference TRBV2 and TRBJ1-2 provide the parts outside the CDR3, is EPEVTQTPSHQVTQMGQEVILRCVPISNHLYFYWYRQILGQKVEFLVSFYNNEISEKSEIFDDQFSVERPDGSNFTLKIRSTKLEDSAMYFCASSVDREGDNYGYTFGSGTRLTVV.

This clonotype was observed a few times. The CDR3 protein is CATPPNADWGYTF. CDR3 nucleotides: TGTGCCACCCCACCTAACGCGGACTGGGGCTACACCTTC. The V call is TRBV19, the J call TRBJ1-2, with no clear D. The CDR3 totals 13 residues. The V end lost 10 bases, the J end lost 8 bases, and 20 bases lay between the germline ends. Germline CDR1 is LNHDA and CDR2 is SQIVND (reference sequence).